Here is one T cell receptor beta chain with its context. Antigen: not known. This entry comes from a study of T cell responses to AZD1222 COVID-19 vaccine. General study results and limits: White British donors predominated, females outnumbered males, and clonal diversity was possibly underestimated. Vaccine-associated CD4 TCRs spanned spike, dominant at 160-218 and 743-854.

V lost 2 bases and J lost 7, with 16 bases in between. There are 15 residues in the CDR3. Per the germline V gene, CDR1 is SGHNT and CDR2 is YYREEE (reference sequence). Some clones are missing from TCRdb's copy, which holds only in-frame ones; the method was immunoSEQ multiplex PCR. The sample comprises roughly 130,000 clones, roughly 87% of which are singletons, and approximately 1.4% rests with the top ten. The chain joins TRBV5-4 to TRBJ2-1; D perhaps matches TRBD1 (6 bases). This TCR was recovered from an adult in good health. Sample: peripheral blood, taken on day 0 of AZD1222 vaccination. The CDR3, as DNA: TGTGCCAGCAGCTTCCGGACAGCTAGTTCAAATGAGCAGTTCTTC. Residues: CASSFRTASSNEQFF. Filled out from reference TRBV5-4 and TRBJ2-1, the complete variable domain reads ETGVTQSPTHLIKTRGQQVTLRCSSQSGHNTVSWYQQALGQGPQFIFQYYREEENGRGNFPPRFSGLQFPNYSSELNVNALELDDSALYLCASSFRTASSNEQFFGPGTRLTVL.